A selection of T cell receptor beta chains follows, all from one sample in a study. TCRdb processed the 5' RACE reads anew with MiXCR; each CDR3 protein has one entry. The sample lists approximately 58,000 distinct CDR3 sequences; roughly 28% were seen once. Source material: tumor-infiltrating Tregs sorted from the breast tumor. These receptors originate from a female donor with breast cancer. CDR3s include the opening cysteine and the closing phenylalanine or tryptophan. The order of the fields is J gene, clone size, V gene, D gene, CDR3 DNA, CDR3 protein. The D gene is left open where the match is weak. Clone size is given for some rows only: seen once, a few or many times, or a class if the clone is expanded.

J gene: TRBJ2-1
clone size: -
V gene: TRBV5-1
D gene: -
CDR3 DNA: TGCGCCAGCAGCTTGGATGGACCAGCGGGCAGAGAGCAGTTCTTC
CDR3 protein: CASSLDGPAGREQFF

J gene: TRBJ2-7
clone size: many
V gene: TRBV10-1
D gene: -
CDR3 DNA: TGTGCCAGCAGTGAAAGCGGGTACGAGCAGTACTTC
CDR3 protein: CASSESGYEQYF

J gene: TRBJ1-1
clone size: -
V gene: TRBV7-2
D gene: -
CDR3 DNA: TGTGCCAGCAGCTTCCGGTGGAACACTGAAGCTTTCTTT
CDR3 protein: CASSFRWNTEAFF

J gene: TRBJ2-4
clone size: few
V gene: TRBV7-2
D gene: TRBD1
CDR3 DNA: TGTGCCAGCAGCGCGGGACAGGGCCAAAACATTCAGTACTTC
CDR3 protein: CASSAGQGQNIQYF

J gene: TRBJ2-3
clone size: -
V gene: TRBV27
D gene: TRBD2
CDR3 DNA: TGTGCCAGCAGCCGACTAGCGGATCATTCCCTCTCCTTAGATACGCAGTATTTT
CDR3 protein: CASSRLADHSLSLDTQYF

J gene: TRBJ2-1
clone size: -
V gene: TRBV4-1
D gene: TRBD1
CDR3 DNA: TGCGCCAGCAGCCAGCTCGAGGGACAGTGGAATGGGCAGTTCTTC
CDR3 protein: CASSQLEGQWNGQFF

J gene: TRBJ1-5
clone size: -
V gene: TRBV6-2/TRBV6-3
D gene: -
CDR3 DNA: TGTGCCAGCACCCCCCCGGAGGGATTGAATCAGCCCCAGCATTTT
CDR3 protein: CASTPPEGLNQPQHF

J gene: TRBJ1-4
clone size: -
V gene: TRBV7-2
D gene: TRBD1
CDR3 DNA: TGTGCCAGCAGCTTACAAGGGACAGCTGCCGAAAAACTGTTTTTT
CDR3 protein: CASSLQGTAAEKLFF

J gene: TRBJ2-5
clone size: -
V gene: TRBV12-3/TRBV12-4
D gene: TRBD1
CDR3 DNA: TGTGCCAGCAGCGGGGGACAGGGTCAGGGACAAGAGACCCAGTACTTC
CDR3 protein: CASSGGQGQGQETQYF

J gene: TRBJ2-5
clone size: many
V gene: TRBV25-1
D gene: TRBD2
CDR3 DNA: TGTGCCAGCAGTGATGGGCTAGCGGGACCCAAAGAGACCCAGTACTTC
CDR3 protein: CASSDGLAGPKETQYF

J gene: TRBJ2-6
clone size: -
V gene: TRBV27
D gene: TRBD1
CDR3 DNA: TGTGCCAGCAGTTTGAGGACAGGGACCTCTGGGGCCAACGTCCTGACTTTC
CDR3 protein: CASSLRTGTSGANVLTF

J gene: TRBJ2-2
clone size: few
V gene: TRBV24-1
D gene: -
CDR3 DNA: TGTGCCACCAGTGATCAGGACCCCACAACGCACGGGGAGCTGTTTTTT
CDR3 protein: CATSDQDPTTHGELFF

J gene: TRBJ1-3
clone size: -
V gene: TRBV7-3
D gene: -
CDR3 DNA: TGTGCCAGCAGCCGGAGCACCAACTCTGGAAACACCATATATTTT
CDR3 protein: CASSRSTNSGNTIYF

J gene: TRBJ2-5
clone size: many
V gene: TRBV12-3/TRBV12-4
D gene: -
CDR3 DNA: TGTGCCAGCAGTTTATCGAGCTACGGGACCCAGTACTTC
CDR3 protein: CASSLSSYGTQYF

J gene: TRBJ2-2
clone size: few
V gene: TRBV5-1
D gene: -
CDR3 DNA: TGCGCCAACAGCTTGGAAGCCGGGAGAGGCGGGGAGCTGTTTTTT
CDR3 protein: CANSLEAGRGGELFF

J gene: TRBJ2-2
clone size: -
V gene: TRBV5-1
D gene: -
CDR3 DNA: TGCGCCAGCAGCGACCACAGGGCGAACACCGGGGAGCTGTTTTTT
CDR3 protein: CASSDHRANTGELFF

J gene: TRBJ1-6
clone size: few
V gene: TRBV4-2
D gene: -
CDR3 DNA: TGTGCCAGCAGCCAAGTGGACAGAAAAGGTGGTTCACCCCTCCACTTT
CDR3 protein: CASSQVDRKGGSPLHF

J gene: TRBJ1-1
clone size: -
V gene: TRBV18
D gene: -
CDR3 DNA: TGTGCCAGCTCACCGAGGGGTGAGAACACTGAAGCTTTCTTT
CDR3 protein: CASSPRGENTEAFF

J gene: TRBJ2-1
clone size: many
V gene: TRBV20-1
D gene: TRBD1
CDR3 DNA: TGCAGTGCTACCGGACAGGGACAAAACAATGAGCAGTTCTTC
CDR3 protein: CSATGQGQNNEQFF

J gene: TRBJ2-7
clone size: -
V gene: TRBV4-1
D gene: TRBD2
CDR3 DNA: TGCGCCAGCAGCCAAGAGAGGGGGCAACTGGGACTAGCAAGGGAGCAGTACTTC
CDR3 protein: CASSQERGQLGLAREQYF

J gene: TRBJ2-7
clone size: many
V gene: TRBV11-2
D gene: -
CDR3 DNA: TGTGCCAGCAGCTTAGGAGGGAACTACGAGCAGTACTTC
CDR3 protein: CASSLGGNYEQYF

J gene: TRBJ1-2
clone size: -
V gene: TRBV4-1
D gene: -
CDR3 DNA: TGCGCCAGCAGCCAAGATTCGGCGGCTTACTATGGCTACACCTTC
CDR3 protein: CASSQDSAAYYGYTF

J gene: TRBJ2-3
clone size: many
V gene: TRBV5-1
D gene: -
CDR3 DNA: TGCGCCAGCAGCTTTGTGGGGCGGGTAGGCACAGATACGCAGTATTTT
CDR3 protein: CASSFVGRVGTDTQYF

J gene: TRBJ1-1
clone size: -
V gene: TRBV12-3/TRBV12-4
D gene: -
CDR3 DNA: TGTGCCAGCAGTCCCCCATCGGGGTTCGGAGGACGCAGGACTGAAGCTTTCTTT
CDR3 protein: CASSPPSGFGGRRTEAFF

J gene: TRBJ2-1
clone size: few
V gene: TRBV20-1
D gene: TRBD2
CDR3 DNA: TGCAGTGCTAGTGGGGGGGGAACTAACAATGAGCAGTTCTTC
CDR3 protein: CSASGGGTNNEQFF

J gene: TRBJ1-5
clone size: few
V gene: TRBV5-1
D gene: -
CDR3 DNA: TGCGCCAGCAGCTTGTTTCAGAATCAGCCCCAGCATTTT
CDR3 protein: CASSLFQNQPQHF

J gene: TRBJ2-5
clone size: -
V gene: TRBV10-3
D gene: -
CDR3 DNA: TGTGCCATCGGTGCTTCTACCGGGGCTAGCCGAGAGACCCAGTACTTC
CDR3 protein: CAIGASTGASRETQYF

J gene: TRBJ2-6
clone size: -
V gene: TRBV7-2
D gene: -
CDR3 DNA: TGTGCCAGCAGACGAGACCCCTCTGGGGCCAACGTCCTGACTTTC
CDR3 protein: CASRRDPSGANVLTF

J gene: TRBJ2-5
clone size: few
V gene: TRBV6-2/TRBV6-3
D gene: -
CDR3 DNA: TGTGCCAGCAGCAAAACGACAGTCGCGGGAGAGACCCAGTACTTC
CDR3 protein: CASSKTTVAGETQYF

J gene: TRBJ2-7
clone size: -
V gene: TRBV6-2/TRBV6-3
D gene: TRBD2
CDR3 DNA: TGTGCCAGCAGTTCACAGACTAGCGGGAGGGCCGTGTACGAGCAGTACTTC
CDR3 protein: CASSSQTSGRAVYEQYF

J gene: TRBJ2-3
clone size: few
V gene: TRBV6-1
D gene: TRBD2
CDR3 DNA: TGTGCCAGCAGTGAAGCGCTAGCGGGAGGGCCAGATACGCAGTATTTT
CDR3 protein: CASSEALAGGPDTQYF

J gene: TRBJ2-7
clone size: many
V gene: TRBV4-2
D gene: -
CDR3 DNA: TGTGCCAGCAGCCGAGGGACGCCCGGCGCCCCCTACGAGCAGTACTTC
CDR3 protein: CASSRGTPGAPYEQYF

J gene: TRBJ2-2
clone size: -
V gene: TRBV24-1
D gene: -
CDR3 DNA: TGTGCCACCAAAAATAGGCCAGGGCTGAACACCGGGGAGCTGTTTTTT
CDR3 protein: CATKNRPGLNTGELFF

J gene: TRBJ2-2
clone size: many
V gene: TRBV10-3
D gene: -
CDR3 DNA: TGTGCCATCAGTGAGAACGCCGGGGAGCTGTTTTTT
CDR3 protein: CAISENAGELFF